The 31 T cell receptor beta chains below come from one sample, sequenced in a study of cytomegalovirus exposure and HLA in healthy donors. PCR employed 60 Vbeta and 13 Jbeta primers. Clones were read by immunoSEQ multiplex PCR, and TCRdb kept only the in-frame ones, dropping some. The profile shows about 69,000 clones, under 80% of them singletons. Source material: PBMCs. Receptors originate from a male donor in good health and CMV-seropositive.

This clone was detected a few times. This chain joins TRBV5-1 and TRBJ1-1, with 8 bases fitting TRBD1. V lost 3 bases and J lost 4; bases outside the gene matches: 5. Germline loops: CDR1 SGHRS, CDR2 YFSETQ. The CDR3 covers 14 residues. Written as DNA, the CDR3 is TGCGCCAGCAGCTCACGGACAGGGAGCACTGAAGCTTTCTTT. Its translation is CASSSRTGSTEAFF.

This chain connects TRBV30 to TRBJ1-1; no clear D. V lost 2 bases and J lost 2, with 12 bases in between. This CDR3 is 14 amino acids long. Germline V lookup: CDR1 GTSNPN, CDR2 SVGIG (reference sequence). The CDR3 bases are TGTGCCTGGAGTTCACGGCGGAAAAACACTGAAGCTTTCTTT. Protein product: CAWSSRRKNTEAFF. Variable domain in full (rest from reference TRBV30 and TRBJ1-1): SQTIHQWPATLVQPVGSPLSLECTVEGTSNPNLYWYRQAAGRGLQLLFYSVGIGQISSEVPQNLSASRPQDRQFILSSKKLLLSDSGFYLCAWSSRRKNTEAFFGQGTRLTVV.

The chain employs TRBV30 and TRBJ2-3; D might be TRBD1 (6 bases). Germline V gene data show CDR1 as GTSNPN and CDR2 as SVGIG (reference sequence). V was pared by 3 bases and J by 6 bases, with 19 bases between. The CDR3 covers 15 residues. The DNA for the CDR3 is TGTGCCTGGAGAACCGGACAGTCAGTAACGGATACGCAGTATTTT. It translates to CAWRTGQSVTDTQYF.

There are a few counts of this clone. V is TRBV30 and J is TRBJ2-3, with TRBD1 identical over 7 bases. This CDR3 comprises 15 residues. Germline V CDR1 and CDR2: GTSNPN, SVGIG (reference sequence). V lost 7 bases and J lost 1; bases outside the gene matches: 11. The CDR3 DNA reads as TGTGCCTCTGACAGGGTGGGGGACCGCACAGATACGCAGTATTTT. Residues: CASDRVGDRTDTQYF.

Points on this clone: Other DNA sequences from this sample encode an identical CDR3 as well. The chain employs TRBV5-1 and TRBJ2-3; 8 bases agree with TRBD1. J lost 5 bases, V lost 2 bases, and 7 bases had no gene match. Germline V gene data show CDR1 as SGHRS and CDR2 as YFSETQ. The CDR3 runs 15 residues. CDR3 protein: CASSLGQGAVDTQYF. CDR3 DNA sequence: TGCGCCAGCAGCTTAGGGCAGGGGGCAGTAGATACGCAGTATTTT.

The chain employs TRBV5-1 and TRBJ2-7; 9 positions agree with TRBD1. The CDR3 contains 14 residues. V shed 4 bases and J 4 bases; nucleotides not matched to a gene: 6. CDR1 is SGHRS, CDR2 YFSETQ, per germline. CDR3 DNA: TGCGCCAGCAGCCCCGTAGGACAGGGGTACGAGCAGTACTTC. It yields the protein CASSPVGQGYEQYF.

This clone came up once. The V call is TRBV19, the J call TRBJ2-3; TRBD2 matches 7 bases. CDR3 length: 16 residues. Trimming at V came to 3 bases and at J to 1 base, leaving 7 bases not matched to a gene. CDR1 is LNHDA and CDR2 is SQIVND in the germline V gene (reference sequence). The CDR3 DNA follows: TGTGCCAGTAGTATGGGGCGGGAGCGGGGCACAGATACGCAGTATTTT. This gives the protein CASSMGRERGTDTQYF.

V is TRBV6-6 and J is TRBJ1-5; maybe TRBD1 (5 bases). V gave up 8 bases and J gave up 5 bases, with 16 bases separating them. CDR3 length: 14 amino acids. Germline V gene sequence: CDR1 MNHNY, CDR2 SVGAGI (reference sequence). CDR3 loop: CASRTQGRDQPQHF. In nucleotides, the CDR3 is TGTGCCAGCCGCACCCAGGGTAGGGATCAGCCCCAGCATTTT.

The chain has TRBV5-6 and TRBJ2-3; D is uncertain. In germline, CDR1 is SGHDT, CDR2 YYEEEE. This CDR3 spans 15 amino acids. V was pared by 3 bases and J by 0 bases, with 11 bases between. The CDR3 here is CASSSTSSSTDTQYF. CDR3 coding DNA: TGTGCCAGCAGCTCGACATCCTCTAGCACAGATACGCAGTATTTT.

The genes are TRBV6-1 and TRBJ2-7; D perhaps matches TRBD2 (6 bases). V was pared by 6 bases and J by 1 base, with 13 bases between. Germline-derived CDR1 and CDR2 are MNHNS and SASEGT. This CDR3 comprises 14 residues. As DNA, the CDR3 is TGTGCCAGCAGGGTTCCGGCGGGATCCTACGAGCAGTACTTC. It codes for CASRVPAGSYEQYF.

This clone was counted a few times. V is TRBV19 and J is TRBJ1-6, with 7 bases identical to TRBD1. The CDR3 consists of 15 residues. Trimming removed 3 bases from V and 10 bases from J; junction bases left unmatched: 9. Germline V gene data show CDR1 as LNHDA and CDR2 as SQIVND (reference sequence). CDR3 nucleotide sequence: TGTGCCAGTAGTATCCAGGGGGAAGTGGGATCACCCCTCCACTTT. Protein sequence: CASSIQGEVGSPLHF.

The chain uses TRBV18 and TRBJ2-3; 7 nucleotides align to TRBD2. The germline V gene has CDR1 KGHSH and CDR2 LQKENI. The length of the CDR3 is 15 residues. The V segment lost 8 bases and the J segment 0 bases; nucleotides outside the gene matches: 8. The chain's CDR3 is CASPRDYQSTDTQYF. The DNA of the CDR3 is TGTGCCAGCCCGAGGGACTACCAGAGCACAGATACGCAGTATTTT.

The V call is TRBV6-1, the J call TRBJ1-6, with TRBD1 matching 9 bases. This CDR3 contains 14 residues. CDR1 and CDR2 (germline): MNHNS, SASEGT. J was trimmed by 8 bases and V by 6 bases; bases with no gene match: 5. The CDR3 loop reads CASRGGQGYSPLHF. For the CDR3, the DNA is TGTGCCAGCAGGGGGGGACAGGGCTATTCACCCCTCCACTTT.

The chain couples TRBV7-3 to TRBJ2-3; possibly TRBD2 for D (6 bases). The CDR3 loop spans 16 amino acids. Germline CDR1 and CDR2: SGHTA and FQGTGA. V shed 1 base and J shed 3 bases, with 14 bases lying between them. CDR3 residues: CASSLRGSGVTDTQYF. Here the CDR3 DNA reads TGTGCCAGCAGCTTAAGGGGATCGGGAGTGACAGATACGCAGTATTTT.

The chain uses TRBV4-3 and TRBJ1-4, with D tentatively TRBD1 (5 bases). The CDR3 is 16 residues long. Germline assignment: CDR1 LGHNA and CDR2 YSLEER. V lost 0 bases and J 2 bases, leaving 10 bases between the germline ends. For the CDR3, the DNA is TGCGCCAGCAGCCAAGACGCGGGGGTTACTAATGAAAAACTGTTTTTT. Translating it yields CASSQDAGVTNEKLFF.

In DNA, the CDR3 is TGTGCCTGGAGCCTAGCGGGAGGAGACGAGCAGTACTTC. Translating it yields CAWSLAGGDEQYF. The rearrangement joins TRBV30 to TRBJ2-7, with TRBD2 matching over 11 bases. CDR1 is GTSNPN, CDR2 SVGIG, per germline (reference sequence). Losses at the gene ends were 3 bases for V and 5 bases for J; bases not matched to a gene: 3. The CDR3 contains 13 residues.

This clone has a single count. V gene TRBV19 combines with J gene TRBJ1-1; D is possibly TRBD1 (5 bases). Germline loops: CDR1 LNHDA, CDR2 SQIVND (reference sequence). V lost 1 base, J lost 9 bases, and 21 bases lay in between. CDR3 size: 16 residues. The CDR3 sequence is CASSIVRGGDSWKAFF. CDR3 DNA: TGTGCCAGTAGTATAGTTCGGGGGGGAGACTCGTGGAAAGCTTTCTTT.

The chain is built from TRBV27 and TRBJ1-2; D ambiguous. CDR1 and CDR2 (germline): MNHEY, SMNVEV (reference sequence). CDR3 length: 13 amino acids. The ends were cut back, 4 bases at V and 5 bases at J, with 11 bases in the middle. The CDR3 region has the DNA TGTGCCAGCAGTTACTCCAAACTATATGGCTACACCTTC. Translating gives CASSYSKLYGYTF.

This clone was found once. V gene TRBV25-1 combines with J gene TRBJ2-7; D gene unclear. Trimming left V 4 bases short and J 7 bases short, with 14 bases between. This CDR3 spans 13 amino acids. The germline CDR1 and CDR2 sequences are MGHDK and SYGVNS. The CDR3 sequence: CASSASTRYEQYF. In DNA form, the CDR3 reads TGTGCCAGCAGTGCCAGCACGCGGTATGAGCAGTACTTC.

This rearrangement joins TRBV7-9 to TRBJ2-3; 8 nucleotides align to TRBD2. With 5 bases clipped from V and 0 bases from J, the junction kept 4 bases outside the gene matches. The CDR3 is made up of 15 amino acids. The germline gives CDR1 SEHNR, CDR2 FQNEAQ (reference sequence). CDR3 in DNA: TGTGCCAGCAGCCCAAGCGGGAGTAGCACAGATACGCAGTATTTT. Amino acids: CASSPSGSSTDTQYF.

This chain joins TRBV25-1 and TRBJ1-2, with 7 bases that match TRBD1. In germline, CDR1 is MGHDK, CDR2 SYGVNS. Germline trimming cut 5 bases from V and 0 bases from J; bases unmatched to any gene: 3. The CDR3 length is 14 residues. The CDR3 DNA reads as TGTGCCAGCAGTTGGGACAGATCTAACTATGGCTACACCTTC. This codes for CASSWDRSNYGYTF.

The chain is built from TRBV9 and TRBJ1-2; 8 nucleotides line up with TRBD1. V lost 6 bases, J lost 8 bases, and 12 bases stayed unmatched. CDR1 SGDLS and CDR2 YYNGEE come from the germline V gene. The CDR3 spans 14 residues. The CDR3 bases are TGTGCCAGCACCCCGGCCCCACAGGGGGAAGGCTACACCTTC. It yields the protein CASTPAPQGEGYTF.

The rearrangement links TRBV5-5 to TRBJ1-2, with TRBD1 identical over 7 bases. The length of the CDR3 is 15 residues. CDR1 is SGHKS and CDR2 is YYEKEE in the germline V gene (reference sequence). V was pared by 4 bases and J by 0 bases, with 6 bases of the junction left unmatched. The CDR3 nucleotides are TGTGCCAGCAGCGTAACGACAGGGTCTAACTATGGCTACACCTTC. Translating gives CASSVTTGSNYGYTF.

This clone was recorded a few times. The chain joins TRBV7-2 to TRBJ2-6; TRBD2 aligns across 8 bases. Losses at the gene ends were 3 bases for V and 0 bases for J; bases not matched to a gene: 1. This CDR3 region has 16 residues. Germline V lookup: CDR1 SGHTA, CDR2 FQGNSA. The CDR3 reads CASSFRGGSGANVLTF. The CDR3, as DNA: TGTGCCAGCAGCTTCCGGGGGGGCTCTGGGGCCAACGTCCTGACTTTC.

This clone came up a few times. The rearrangement joins TRBV7-2 to TRBJ1-6; possible D gene TRBD1, 6 bases. The length of the CDR3 is 15 residues. Looked up from germline, CDR1 is SGHTA and CDR2 is FQGNSA. V dropped 6 bases and J dropped 10 bases, with 19 bases sitting between them. In nucleotides, the CDR3 is TGTGCCAGCAGTCCCGGGGGGGCCTGGGCATCACCCCTCCACTTT. Protein: CASSPGGAWASPLHF.

This chain uses TRBV7-2 with TRBJ2-5, with 8 bases fitting TRBD1. CDR1 is SGHTA and CDR2 is FQGNSA in the germline V gene. The CDR3 consists of 14 residues. J lost 4 bases, V lost 4 bases, and 5 bases had no gene match. The CDR3 is CASSYDRGAETQYF. The CDR3 DNA reads as TGTGCCAGCAGCTACGACAGGGGTGCAGAGACCCAGTACTTC.

This chain uses TRBV5-6 with TRBJ1-2, with D hard to call. The V gene's germline CDR1 is SGHDT and CDR2 YYEEEE. The CDR3 has 15 residues. The V gene lost 0 bases and the J gene lost 4 bases, with 13 bases spanning the gap. CDR3 bases: TGTGCCAGCAGCTTGGTTCCAGAAACCTTCTATGGCTACACCTTC. Translation: CASSLVPETFYGYTF.

In nucleotides, the CDR3 is TGTGCCAGCAGTGACTCGTGGCTAGCGGGGGGGCTCGGGCCCTACAATGAGCAGTTCTTC. Residues: CASSDSWLAGGLGPYNEQFF. This chain links TRBV6-4 with TRBJ2-1; 12 bases agree with TRBD2. The V and J ends lost 0 bases and 2 bases, in that order; junction bases with no gene match: 11. The CDR3 loop spans 20 amino acids. CDR1 MRHNA and CDR2 SNTAGT come from the germline V gene.

The V call is TRBV5-6, the J call TRBJ1-1, with no clear D. Germline V gene sequence: CDR1 SGHDT, CDR2 YYEEEE. V was clipped by 3 bases and J by 1 base, with 13 bases between them. The CDR3 loop spans 15 amino acids. CDR3 coding DNA: TGTGCCAGCAGCTCGAATCCGACACAGAACACTGAAGCTTTCTTT. Protein sequence: CASSSNPTQNTEAFF.

This clone was detected once. This sequence joins TRBV10-1 and TRBJ2-3, with 7 bases lining up with TRBD1. V lost 6 bases and J lost 3; bases outside the gene matches: 6. The CDR3 spans 14 residues. Germline CDR1 and CDR2: WNHNN and SYGVQD (reference sequence). CDR3 coding DNA: TGCGCCAGCAGCTCGGGACAGAGAACAGATACGCAGTATTTT. Its translation is CASSSGQRTDTQYF.

The rearrangement joins TRBV18 to TRBJ2-7; 7 positions agree with TRBD2. The V and J ends lost 3 bases and 4 bases, in that order; junction bases with no gene match: 9. This CDR3 spans 15 amino acids. Germline-derived CDR1 and CDR2 are KGHSH and LQKENI. DNA for the CDR3: TGTGCCAGCTCACCGCGAGCCGGGACTAATTACGAGCAGTACTTC. It yields the protein CASSPRAGTNYEQYF.